The next 27 T cell receptor beta chains were all read from a single sample in a study of control samples from healthy donors and cancer patients. Using immunoSEQ multiplex PCR, the repertoire was profiled, and TCRdb retains in-frame clones only, with some absent. The table includes under 450,000 clones, about 93% detected once. Sequencing was performed on PBMCs. These receptors were taken from a man aged 35-49 years with head and neck cancer.

The chain combines TRBV11-2 with TRBJ2-3, with unresolved D. The CDR3 is 12 residues long. In germline, CDR1 is SGHAT, CDR2 FQNNGV. Deletions cut 6 bases from V and 6 bases from J, with 10 bases between. CDR3 nucleotide sequence: TGTGCCAGCAGTCCACCTAGTGATACGCAGTATTTT. Its translation is CASSPPSDTQYF.

This clone is a singleton in its sample. The chain couples TRBV19 to TRBJ1-1; the D is unclear. The CDR3 runs to 14 residues. The V gene's germline CDR1 is LNHDA and CDR2 SQIVND (reference sequence). The V and J ends lost 4 bases and 1 base respectively, with 10 bases between them. The CDR3 is CASSTSYRNTEAFF. Here the CDR3 DNA reads TGTGCCAGTAGTACCTCGTACAGGAACACTGAAGCTTTCTTT.

A single count supports this clone. This CDR3 reads CASSPRRARGVEKLFF. In nucleotides, the CDR3 is TGTGCCAGCAGCCCACGCCGGGCAAGGGGGGTCGAAAAACTGTTTTTT. V is TRBV7-8 and J is TRBJ1-4; D might be TRBD1 (6 bases). V dropped 5 bases and J dropped 8 bases, with 21 bases sitting between them. Germline V gene data show CDR1 as SGHVS and CDR2 as FQNEAQ. CDR3 size: 16 residues.

The chain uses TRBV30 and TRBJ2-5; the D is unclear. V lost 3 bases, J lost 3 bases, and 5 bases lay in between. CDR1 and CDR2 from the germline V gene are GTSNPN and SVGIG (reference sequence). The CDR3 contains 11 residues. The DNA for the CDR3 is TGTGCCTGGAGCCCGAAAGAGACCCAGTACTTC. It specifies CAWSPKETQYF.

A single count supports this clone. The chain joins TRBV5-1 to TRBJ2-1, with D possibly being TRBD1 (6 bases). CDR3 length equals 16 residues. Germline V lookup: CDR1 SGHRS, CDR2 YFSETQ. The V end was cut by 0 bases, the J end by 6 bases, with 16 bases between. The CDR3 here is CASSLAEGVIVNEQFF. The DNA for the CDR3 is TGCGCCAGCAGCTTGGCCGAGGGGGTGATCGTCAATGAGCAGTTCTTC.

The genes are TRBV19 and TRBJ1-2; D is undetermined. Trimming removed 10 bases at V and 4 bases at J, with 19 bases between. The CDR3 is 14 residues long. Per the germline V gene, CDR1 is LNHDA and CDR2 is SQIVND (reference sequence). CDR3 nucleotide sequence: TGTGCCACAAAATACGTGTGGGGTGCCTATGGCTACACCTTC. It encodes CATKYVWGAYGYTF.

This chain connects TRBV5-1 to TRBJ2-2; maybe TRBD1 (6 bases). This CDR3 is built from 15 residues. Per germline, CDR1 SGHRS and CDR2 YFSETQ. The germline V and J ends were trimmed by 2 bases and 5 bases, with 13 bases remaining between them. The DNA of the CDR3 is TGCGCCAGCAGCTTAGGGCAGGGGTGGACCGGGGAGCTGTTTTTT. It translates to CASSLGQGWTGELFF.

V and J are TRBV27 and TRBJ1-2; 10 nucleotides align to TRBD1. J lost 7 bases, V lost 8 bases, and 13 bases had no gene match. The CDR3 contains 15 residues. Germline CDR1 reads MNHEY; CDR2 reads SMNVEV (reference sequence). The CDR3 DNA sequence: TGTGCCAGCTCCGTTAGACCGGGACAGGGGCTTGGCTACACCTTC. It codes for CASSVRPGQGLGYTF.

A few counts support this clone. The chain couples TRBV5-4 to TRBJ1-6; unclear D gene. The length of the CDR3 is 14 residues. V dropped 0 bases and J dropped 7 bases, with 8 bases sitting between them. The germline V gene encodes CDR1 SGHNT and CDR2 YYREEE (reference sequence). The CDR3 DNA reads as TGTGCCAGCAGCTTGGCGTCATCAAATTCACCCCTCCACTTT. It encodes CASSLASSNSPLHF.

The CDR3 DNA is TGTGCCAGCAGTCAGACAGATACGCAGTATTTT. Protein product: CASSQTDTQYF. The rearrangement joins TRBV27 to TRBJ2-3; D gene unclear. V gave up 5 bases and J gave up 3 bases, with 3 bases separating them. Germline V gene lookup returns CDR1 MNHEY and CDR2 SMNVEV (reference sequence). CDR3 length: 11 amino acids.

The chain recombines TRBV24-1 with TRBJ2-1; 7 bases line up with TRBD2. V trimming: 4 bases; J trimming: 6 bases; junction bases outside the gene matches: 5. This CDR3 region has 14 residues. The V gene's germline CDR1 is KGHDR and CDR2 SFDVKD. For the CDR3, the DNA is TGTGCCACCAGTGACTCGGGGGGTTCCAATGAGCAGTTCTTC. Encoded protein: CATSDSGGSNEQFF.

Remarks on this clone: Other nucleotide sequences from this sample produce the same CDR3. The chain is built from TRBV19 and TRBJ2-6; D ambiguous. This CDR3 is built from 14 residues. The V end was cut by 1 base, the J end by 2 bases, with 3 bases between. The germline V gene encodes CDR1 LNHDA and CDR2 SQIVND (reference sequence). The CDR3 DNA reads as TGTGCCAGTAGTATAGGTGCTGGGGCCAACGTCCTGACTTTC. Residues: CASSIGAGANVLTF.

This chain links TRBV19 with TRBJ1-6, with 8 bases aligning to TRBD1. The CDR3 extends over 15 amino acids. Germline CDR1 reads LNHDA; CDR2 reads SQIVND (reference sequence). Trimming removed 6 bases from V and 7 bases from J; junction bases left unmatched: 8. The CDR3 loop is CASSPSQGANSPLHF. The CDR3 DNA follows: TGTGCCAGTAGCCCATCGCAGGGGGCGAATTCACCCCTCCACTTT.

This CDR3 is CASSQVLLPGPVNYGYTF. DNA for the CDR3: TGCGCCAGCAGCCAAGTACTCCTTCCAGGGCCTGTGAACTATGGCTACACCTTC. The rearrangement uses TRBV4-3 and TRBJ1-2; D is perhaps TRBD1 (5 bases). CDR1 is LGHNA and CDR2 is YSLEER in the germline V gene. Trimming stripped 1 base from V and 2 bases from J, with 20 bases between. The CDR3 is made up of 18 amino acids.

This chain connects TRBV5-4 to TRBJ1-6; 9 bases are shared with TRBD1. Germline V gene data show CDR1 as SGHNT and CDR2 as YYREEE (reference sequence). The CDR3 totals 15 residues. V trimming: 5 bases; J trimming: 5 bases; junction bases outside the gene matches: 5. CDR3: CASSLRTGDNSPLHF. CDR3 DNA sequence: TGTGCCAGCAGTTTGAGGACAGGGGATAATTCACCCCTCCACTTT.

This sequence joins TRBV7-2 and TRBJ1-1; D may be TRBD1 (5 bases). Germline V gives CDR1 SGHTA, CDR2 FQGNSA. The CDR3 covers 17 residues. V gave up 4 bases and J gave up 5 bases, with 23 bases separating them. The DNA for the CDR3 is TGTGCCAGCAGCTCATCTCAACGACCAGGGCGAGGGACTGAAGCTTTCTTT. This codes for CASSSSQRPGRGTEAFF.

This clone has just one count. The chain couples TRBV7-2 to TRBJ2-5; the match to TRBD2 covers 10 bases. This CDR3 spans 16 amino acids. CDR1 is SGHTA and CDR2 is FQGNSA in the germline V gene. The J segment lost 4 bases and the V segment lost 2 bases, leaving 7 bases of the junction unmatched. The CDR3 region has the DNA TGTGCCAGCAGCTTAAGAGCGGGGGGGGCAGGAGAGACCCAGTACTTC. Translated: CASSLRAGGAGETQYF.

Details on this clone: It is unclear where the CDR3 begins or ends on the DNA, so no DNA is shown, and the CDR3 is as TCRdb lists it. This chain joins TRBV21-1 and TRBJ1-5; the table calls TRBD1, which could not be checked here. TRBV21-1 is a documented pseudogene. The CDR3 totals 15 residues, both ends included. The chain's CDR3 is CASSVGTGSGQPQHF.

The table lists this clone with a few counts. This chain joins TRBV30 and TRBJ2-1; 7 nucleotides agree with TRBD2. There are 15 residues in the CDR3. The germline V gene has CDR1 GTSNPN and CDR2 SVGIG (reference sequence). Losses at the gene ends were 4 bases for V and 4 bases for J; bases not matched to a gene: 10. CDR3 DNA sequence: TGTGCCTGGACTGCGGCTAGCGGATCTTACAATGAGCAGTTCTTC. Its protein is CAWTAASGSYNEQFF.

This chain connects TRBV7-3 to TRBJ2-3; 8 bases map to TRBD1. The CDR3 spans 13 residues. Unmatched junction bases numbered 4, after V lost 4 bases and J lost 7 bases. Germline V gene sequence: CDR1 SGHTA, CDR2 FQGTGA. The chain's CDR3 is CASSSRQGYTQYF. The CDR3 nucleotides read TGTGCCAGCAGCTCCCGACAGGGGTATACGCAGTATTTT. The full variable domain, its missing parts supplied by reference TRBV7-3 and TRBJ2-3, is GAGVSQTPSNKVTEKGKYVELRCDPISGHTALYWYRQSLGQGPEFLIYFQGTGAADDSGLPNDRFFAVRPEGSVSTLKIQRTERGDSAVYLCASSSRQGYTQYFGPGTRLTVL.

The chain recombines TRBV7-2 with TRBJ2-5; D may be TRBD1 (6 bases). The germline V gene has CDR1 SGHTA and CDR2 FQGNSA. The CDR3 extends over 15 amino acids. V was cut by 2 bases and J by 5 bases, with 15 bases left in between. CDR3 sequence: CASSLRRGGGETQYF. CDR3 DNA: TGTGCCAGCAGCTTAAGGAGAGGTGGGGGCGAGACCCAGTACTTC.

The rearrangement uses TRBV6-1 and TRBJ1-3, with TRBD1 as a possible D gene (6 bases). There are 15 residues in the CDR3. Trimming took off 2 bases at V and 4 bases at J, with 12 bases between the two ends. From germline, CDR1 is MNHNS and CDR2 SASEGT. The CDR3 nucleotides read TGTGCCAGCAGTGAATTTACAAGGGGGGGAAACACCATATATTTT. Protein sequence: CASSEFTRGGNTIYF.

The chain joins TRBV11-2 to TRBJ1-4; no reliable D call. CDR3 length equals 15 residues. CDR1 SGHAT and CDR2 FQNNGV come from the germline V gene. With 0 bases removed from V and 1 base from J, the gap between germline ends came to 6 bases. The CDR3 sequence: CASSLDRGTNEKLFF. CDR3 sequence (DNA): TGTGCCAGCAGCTTAGATCGTGGAACTAATGAAAAACTGTTTTTT.

The rearrangement links TRBV6-2 or TRBV6-3 to TRBJ2-3; 10 bases match TRBD2. Germline CDR1 and CDR2: MNHEY and SVGEGT. This CDR3 comprises 17 residues. V was pared by 0 bases and J by 0 bases, with 3 bases of the junction left unmatched. The CDR3 DNA reads as TGTGCCAGCAGTTACTCGACACTAGCGGGGAGCACAGATACGCAGTATTTT. Amino acid sequence: CASSYSTLAGSTDTQYF.

This chain joins TRBV28 and TRBJ2-5; D is perhaps TRBD1 or TRBD2 (6 bases each). V lost 2 bases and J lost 5, with 12 bases in between. The germline V gene has CDR1 MDHEN and CDR2 SYDVKM. The CDR3 length is 14 residues. The CDR3 DNA sequence: TGTGCCAGCAGTTTAGGGGGGCGTGGGGAGACCCAGTACTTC. Protein: CASSLGGRGETQYF. Supplemented by reference TRBV28 and TRBJ2-5, the full variable domain reads DVKVTQSSRYLVKRTGEKVFLECVQDMDHENMFWYRQDPGLGLRLIYFSYDVKMKEKGDIPEGYSVSREKKERFSLILESASTNQTSMYLCASSLGGRGETQYFGPGTRLLVL.

The chain is built from TRBV19 and TRBJ1-1, with D unclear. Looked up from germline, CDR1 is LNHDA and CDR2 is SQIVND (reference sequence). The CDR3 consists of 15 residues. V lost 5 bases, J lost 3 bases, and 16 bases lay in between. The CDR3 region is CASSYGLVRDTEAFF. The CDR3 coding sequence is TGTGCCAGTAGTTATGGACTTGTACGGGACACTGAAGCTTTCTTT.

This chain uses TRBV7-2 with TRBJ1-1, with D possibly matching TRBD1 (5 bases). This CDR3 comprises 15 residues. Germline-derived CDR1 and CDR2 are SGHTA and FQGNSA. V dropped 5 bases and J dropped 6 bases, with 19 bases sitting between them. The CDR3 DNA reads as TGTGCCAGCAGCCGTAACCCGGGGCCCTCGTCTGAAGCTTTCTTT. Translating it yields CASSRNPGPSSEAFF.